This note documents a single TCR beta chain sequence. This clone was seen at least ten times. The clone's antigen remains unknown. Qualities for individual bases were not recorded, and no much larger clone is one base off. This entry comes from a study of blood T cell repertoires in COVID-19 (dated by TCRdb to 2018 to 2020). A note on the overall study: Collaborator samples came from the United States, Italy and Spain and covered acute and convalescent phases of COVID-19. Deeply sampled blood TCRbeta repertoires from subjects exposed to, actively infected with, or recovered from COVID-19 were included in the dataset. HLA class I and class II types, where available, came from metadata supplied by the sample provider rather than from assay-based typing. The samples were drawn from two sources: the first 160 participants of the ongoing ImmuneRACE study, and 950 to 1,500 subjects contributed by 6 global collaborators. A de-identified subject ID, COVID-19 status, age in years and sex were almost always included in the sample metadata. A freely available public database, intended as a resource for researchers studying the immune response to SARS-CoV-2, is where the repertoires were released. The prospective study material was composed of cDNA or gDNA derived from T cells, B-cell-depleted T cells, or PBMCs.

What the work shows at the level of the full study, not this receptor alone: The amount of clinical and demographic metadata varied by source and participant and was provided uncurated.

The immunoSEQ Assay, a bias-controlled multiplex PCR, was used to amplify TCRbeta CDR3 regions from genomic DNA. Per the authors' processing: The number of nucleated cells in each sample was estimated from the amplification of reference gene primers within the assay. To quantify the absolute abundance of each unique TCRbeta CDR3 rearrangement, sequence reads were collapsed and filtered. Productive Simpson clonality was computed per sample as the square root of Simpson's diversity index over productive rearrangements. What TCRdb holds here is the immuneACCESS table cut down to in-frame rearrangements. Part of the clones is not present; checked against another copy, under half of the missing clones reflect an unresolved V gene, and the others are unexplained. The V and J calls and the clone size are those of that table, but D and trimming were determined from the DNA. The sample has more than 200,000 clones on record, approximately 86% of them singletons. The ten largest make up 1.6% of the sample.

From V the trimming removes 5 bases and from J it removes 5 bases, while the gene matches leave 3 bases of the junction unaccounted for. Inclusive of the bounding cysteine and phenylalanine, the CDR3 is 14 residues long. The only DNA kept is the CDR3, 42 bases in frame from the first base. From the germline V gene (reference sequence), CDR1 is SEHNR and CDR2 is FQNEAQ. Participants in the prospective study were enrolled through a virtual design, were aged 18 to 89 years, and lived in roughly 25 United States geographic areas. Cohort assignment in the prospective study relied on participant-reported clinical history from a screening survey and a study questionnaire. Recovered participants in ImmuneRACE Cohort 3 were defined by two consecutive negative NP/OP PCR tests, clearance by a healthcare professional, or resolution of symptoms. In the prospective study, mobile phlebotomists collected whole blood, serum and a nasopharyngeal or oropharyngeal swab from each participant. Prospective study participants could optionally give additional blood draws and questionnaires over a roughly 2-month period. Before DNA extraction, prospective study blood samples were shipped either frozen or at room temperature.

The sequenced material came from PBMCs or T cells enriched from blood (not recorded which). The chain is made from TRBV7-9 and TRBJ2-7, and TRBD2 matches 13 of the central bases. This receptor was taken from a woman aged 50 to 60 who had recovered from COVID-19. The sequenced DNA: TGTGCCAGCAGCCCAGGACTAGCGGGAGACGAGCAGTACTTC. Translated, this is CASSPGLAGDEQYF.